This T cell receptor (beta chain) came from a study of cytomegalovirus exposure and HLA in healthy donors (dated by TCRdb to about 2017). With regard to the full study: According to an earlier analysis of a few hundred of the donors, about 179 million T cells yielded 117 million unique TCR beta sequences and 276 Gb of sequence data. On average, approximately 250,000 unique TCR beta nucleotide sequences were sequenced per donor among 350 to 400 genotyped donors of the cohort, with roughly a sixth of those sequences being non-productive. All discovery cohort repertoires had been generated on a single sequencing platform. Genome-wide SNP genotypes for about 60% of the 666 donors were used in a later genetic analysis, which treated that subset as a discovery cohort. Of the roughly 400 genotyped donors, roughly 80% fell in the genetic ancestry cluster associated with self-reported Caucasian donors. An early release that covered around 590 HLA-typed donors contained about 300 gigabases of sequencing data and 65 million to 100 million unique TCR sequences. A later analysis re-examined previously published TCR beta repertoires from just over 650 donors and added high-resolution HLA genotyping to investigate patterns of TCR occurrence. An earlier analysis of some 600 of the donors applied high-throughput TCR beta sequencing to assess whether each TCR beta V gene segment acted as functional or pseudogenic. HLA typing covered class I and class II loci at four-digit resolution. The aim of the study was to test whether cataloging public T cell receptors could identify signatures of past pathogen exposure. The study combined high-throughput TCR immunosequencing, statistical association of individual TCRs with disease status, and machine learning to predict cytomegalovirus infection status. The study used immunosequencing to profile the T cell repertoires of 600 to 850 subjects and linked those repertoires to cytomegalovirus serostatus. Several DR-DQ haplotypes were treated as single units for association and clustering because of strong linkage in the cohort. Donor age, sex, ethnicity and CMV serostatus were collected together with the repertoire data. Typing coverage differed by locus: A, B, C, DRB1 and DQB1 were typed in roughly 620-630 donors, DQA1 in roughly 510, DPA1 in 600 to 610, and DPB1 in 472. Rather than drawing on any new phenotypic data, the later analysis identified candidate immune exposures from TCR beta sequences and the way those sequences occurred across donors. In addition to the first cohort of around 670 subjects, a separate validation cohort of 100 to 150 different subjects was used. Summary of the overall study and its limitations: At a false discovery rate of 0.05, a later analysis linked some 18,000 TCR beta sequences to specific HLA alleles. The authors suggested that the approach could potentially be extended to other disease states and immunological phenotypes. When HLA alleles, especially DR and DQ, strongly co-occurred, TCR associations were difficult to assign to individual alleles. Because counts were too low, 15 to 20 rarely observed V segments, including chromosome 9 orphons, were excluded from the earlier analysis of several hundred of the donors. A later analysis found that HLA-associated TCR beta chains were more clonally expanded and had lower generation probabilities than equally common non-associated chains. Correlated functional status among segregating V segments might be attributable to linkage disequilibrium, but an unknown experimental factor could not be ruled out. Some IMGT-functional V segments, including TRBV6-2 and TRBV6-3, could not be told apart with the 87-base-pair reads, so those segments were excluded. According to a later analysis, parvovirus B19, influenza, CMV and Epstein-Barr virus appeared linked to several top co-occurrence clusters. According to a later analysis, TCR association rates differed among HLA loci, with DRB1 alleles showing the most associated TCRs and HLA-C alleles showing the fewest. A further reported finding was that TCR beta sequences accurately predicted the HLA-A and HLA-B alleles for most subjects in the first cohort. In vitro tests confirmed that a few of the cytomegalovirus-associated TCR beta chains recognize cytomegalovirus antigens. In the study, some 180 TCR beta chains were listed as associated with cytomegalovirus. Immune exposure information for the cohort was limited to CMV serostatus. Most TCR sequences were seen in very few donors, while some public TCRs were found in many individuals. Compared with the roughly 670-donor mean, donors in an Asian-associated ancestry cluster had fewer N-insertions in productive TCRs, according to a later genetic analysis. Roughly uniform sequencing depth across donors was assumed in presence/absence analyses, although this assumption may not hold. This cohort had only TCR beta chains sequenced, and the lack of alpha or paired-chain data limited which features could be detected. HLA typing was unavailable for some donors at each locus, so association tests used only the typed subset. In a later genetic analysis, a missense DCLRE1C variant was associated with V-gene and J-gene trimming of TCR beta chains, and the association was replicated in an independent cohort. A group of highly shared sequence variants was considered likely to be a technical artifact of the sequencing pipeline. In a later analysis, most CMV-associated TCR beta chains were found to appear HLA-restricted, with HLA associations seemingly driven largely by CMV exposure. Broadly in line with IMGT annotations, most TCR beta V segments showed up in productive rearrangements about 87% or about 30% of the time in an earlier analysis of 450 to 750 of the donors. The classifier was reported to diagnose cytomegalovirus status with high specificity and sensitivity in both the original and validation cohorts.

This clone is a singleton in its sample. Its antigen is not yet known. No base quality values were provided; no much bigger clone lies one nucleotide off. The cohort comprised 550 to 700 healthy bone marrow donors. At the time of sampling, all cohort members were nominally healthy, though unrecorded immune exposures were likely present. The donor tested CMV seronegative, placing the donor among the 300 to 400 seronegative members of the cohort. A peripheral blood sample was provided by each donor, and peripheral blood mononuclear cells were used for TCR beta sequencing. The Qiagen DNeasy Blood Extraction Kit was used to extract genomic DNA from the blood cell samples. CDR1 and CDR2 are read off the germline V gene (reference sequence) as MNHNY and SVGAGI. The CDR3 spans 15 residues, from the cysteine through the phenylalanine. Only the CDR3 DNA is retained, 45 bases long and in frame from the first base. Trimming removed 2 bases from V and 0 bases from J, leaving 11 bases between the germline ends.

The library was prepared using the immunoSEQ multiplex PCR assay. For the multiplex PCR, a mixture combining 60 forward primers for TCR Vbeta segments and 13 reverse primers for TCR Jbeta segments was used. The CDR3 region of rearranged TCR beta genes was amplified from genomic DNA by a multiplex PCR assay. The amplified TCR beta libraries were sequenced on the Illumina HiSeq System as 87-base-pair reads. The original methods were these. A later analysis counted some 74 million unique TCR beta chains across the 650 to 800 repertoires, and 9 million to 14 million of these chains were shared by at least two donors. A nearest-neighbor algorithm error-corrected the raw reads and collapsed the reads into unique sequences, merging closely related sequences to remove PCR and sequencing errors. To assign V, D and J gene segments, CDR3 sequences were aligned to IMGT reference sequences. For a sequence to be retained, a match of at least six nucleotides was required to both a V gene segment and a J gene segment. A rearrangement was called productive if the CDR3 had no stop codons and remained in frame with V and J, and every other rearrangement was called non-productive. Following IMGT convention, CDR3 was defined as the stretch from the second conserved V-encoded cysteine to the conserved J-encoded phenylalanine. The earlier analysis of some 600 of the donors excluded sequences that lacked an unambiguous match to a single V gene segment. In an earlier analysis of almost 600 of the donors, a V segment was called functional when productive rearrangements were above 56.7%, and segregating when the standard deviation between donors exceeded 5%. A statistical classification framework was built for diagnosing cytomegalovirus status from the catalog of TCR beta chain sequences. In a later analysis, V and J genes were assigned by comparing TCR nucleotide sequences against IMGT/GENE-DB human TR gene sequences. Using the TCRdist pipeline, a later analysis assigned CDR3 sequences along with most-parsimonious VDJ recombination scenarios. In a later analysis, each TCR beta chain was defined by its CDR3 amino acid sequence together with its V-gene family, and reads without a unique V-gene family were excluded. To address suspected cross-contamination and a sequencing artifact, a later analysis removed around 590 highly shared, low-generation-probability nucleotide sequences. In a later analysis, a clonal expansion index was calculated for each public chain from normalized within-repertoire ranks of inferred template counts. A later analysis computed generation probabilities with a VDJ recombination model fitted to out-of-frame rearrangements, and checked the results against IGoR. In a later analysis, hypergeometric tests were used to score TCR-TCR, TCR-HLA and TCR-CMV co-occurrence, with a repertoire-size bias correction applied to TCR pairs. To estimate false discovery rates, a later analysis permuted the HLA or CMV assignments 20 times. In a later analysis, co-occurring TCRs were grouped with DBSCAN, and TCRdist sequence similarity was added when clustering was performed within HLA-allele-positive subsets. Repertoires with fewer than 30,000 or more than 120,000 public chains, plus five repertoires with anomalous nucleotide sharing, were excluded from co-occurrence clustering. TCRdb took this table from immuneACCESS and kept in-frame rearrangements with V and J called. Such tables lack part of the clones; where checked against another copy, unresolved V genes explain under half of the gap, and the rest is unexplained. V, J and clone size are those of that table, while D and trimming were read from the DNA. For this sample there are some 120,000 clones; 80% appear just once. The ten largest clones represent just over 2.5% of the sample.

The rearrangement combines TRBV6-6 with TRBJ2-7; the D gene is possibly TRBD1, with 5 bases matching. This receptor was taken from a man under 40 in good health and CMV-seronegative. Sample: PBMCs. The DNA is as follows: TGTGCCAGCAGTTACGAGGACACCGACTCCTACGAGCAGTACTTC. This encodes CASSYEDTDSYEQYF.